The 19 T cell receptor beta chains listed next were all sequenced from one sample in a study of early T cells in non-severe SARS-CoV-2 infection. TCRdb used MiXCR to reprocess the 5' RACE reads, holding one entry per CDR3 protein. The sample lists some 73,000 distinct CDR3 sequences; approximately 12% were seen once. Sequenced input: whole blood. The receptors were gathered from an adult who was a healthcare worker with PCR-confirmed SARS-CoV-2 infection or an uninfected control (not recorded which).

The chain combines TRBV6-5 with TRBJ1-5, with a weak D call TRBD1 (5 bases). Germline CDR1 and CDR2: MNHEY and SVGAGI. This CDR3 contains 14 residues. The ends were cut back, 4 bases at V and 4 bases at J, with 11 bases in the middle. The CDR3 sequence: CASSFGQRNQPQHF. CDR3 DNA sequence: TGTGCCAGCAGTTTCGGACAAAGAAATCAGCCCCAGCATTTT.

This chain uses TRBV28 with TRBJ2-5; 8 bases align to TRBD2. CDR3 length equals 19 residues. V lost 4 bases and J lost 5; bases outside the gene matches: 21. Germline V gene data show CDR1 as MDHEN and CDR2 as SYDVKM. The CDR3 is CASSSPSLDVSGSFETQYF. The DNA for the CDR3 is TGTGCCAGCAGTTCCCCATCACTGGATGTCAGCGGGAGCTTCGAGACCCAGTACTTC.

The chain joins TRBV19 to TRBJ2-6; 7 bases agree with TRBD2. V lost 7 bases to trimming and J lost 0 bases; unmatched junction nucleotides: 9. From germline, CDR1 is LNHDA and CDR2 SQIVND (reference sequence). CDR3 length: 17 residues. Written as DNA, the CDR3 is TGTGCCAGTACATCCCGGGGGGTCAGCTCTGGGGCCAACGTCCTGACTTTC. Its protein is CASTSRGVSSGANVLTF.

The chain employs TRBV12-3 or TRBV12-4 and TRBJ2-1; D might be TRBD1 (6 bases). This CDR3 region has 14 residues. Trimming shortened V by 6 bases and J by 10 bases, and 19 bases separated the two germline ends. The CDR3 is CASSLNVGAGEQFF. CDR3 sequence (DNA): TGTGCCAGCAGCCTAAATGTGGGGGCAGGGGAGCAGTTCTTC.

V and J are TRBV5-1 and TRBJ2-1, with D perhaps TRBD2 (5 bases). Germline lookup yields CDR1 SGHRS and CDR2 YFSETQ. Trimming took off 7 bases at V and 4 bases at J, with 18 bases between the two ends. This CDR3 region has 15 residues. In DNA form, the CDR3 reads TGCGCCAGCGGCCCCCCGGAGGCGATATACAATGAGCAGTTCTTC. The encoded protein is CASGPPEAIYNEQFF.

This clonotype was detected a few times. This chain connects TRBV6-5 to TRBJ2-7; unclear D gene. Looked up from germline, CDR1 is MNHEY and CDR2 is SVGAGI. This CDR3 is built from 15 residues. V was cut by 0 bases and J by 4 bases, with 13 bases left in between. CDR3 DNA: TGTGCCAGCAGTTACTCGAGCCAGGTCGGGTACGAGCAGTACTTC. It encodes CASSYSSQVGYEQYF.

This clonotype has a handful of counts. The chain is built from TRBV7-8 and TRBJ2-1; 9 bases fit TRBD2. Germline V gives CDR1 SGHVS, CDR2 FQNEAQ. This CDR3 has 18 amino acids. With 2 bases clipped from V and 6 bases from J, the junction kept 14 bases outside the gene matches. The chain's CDR3 is CASSLRSLGGGRANEQFF. The CDR3 DNA is TGTGCCAGCAGCTTAAGGTCTTTGGGCGGCGGGAGGGCCAATGAGCAGTTCTTC.

The chain recombines TRBV5-1 with TRBJ1-1; a possible D gene is TRBD1 (5 bases). Germline V gene lookup returns CDR1 SGHRS and CDR2 YFSETQ. The CDR3 totals 15 residues. The V gene lost 3 bases and the J gene lost 8 bases, with 20 bases spanning the gap. CDR3 bases: TGCGCCAGCAGCTCCCAGGGCCCGGTTCCGATCGAAGCTTTCTTT. Its protein product is CASSSQGPVPIEAFF.

This clonotype showed up many times. This chain connects TRBV30 to TRBJ1-1; the D gene is possibly TRBD1 (6 bases). The V and J ends lost 1 base and 1 base respectively, with 16 bases between them. CDR1 and CDR2 from the germline V gene are GTSNPN and SVGIG (reference sequence). The CDR3 totals 16 residues. The CDR3 is CAWSDSGVLSNTEAFF. CDR3 bases: TGTGCCTGGAGTGACTCAGGGGTCCTATCGAACACTGAAGCTTTCTTT.

The J gene is TRBJ2-2, the V gene TRBV9; D is possibly TRBD2 (6 bases). Trimming took 3 bases from V and 0 from J, leaving 12 bases between them. The CDR3 runs 16 residues. CDR1 SGDLS and CDR2 YYNGEE come from the germline V gene. This CDR3 reads CASSAREKPNTGELFF. The DNA of the CDR3 is TGTGCCAGCAGCGCCCGGGAGAAACCGAACACCGGGGAGCTGTTTTTT. Variable domain in full (rest from reference TRBV9 and TRBJ2-2): DSGVTQTPKHLITATGQRVTLRCSPRSGDLSVYWYQQSLDQGLQFLIQYYNGEERAKGNILERFSAQQFPDLHSELNLSSLELGDSALYFCASSAREKPNTGELFFGEGSRLTVL.

This clonotype has only a few counts. The J gene is TRBJ1-2, the V gene TRBV28; TRBD1 matches 7 bases. The CDR3 consists of 15 residues. In germline, CDR1 is MDHEN, CDR2 SYDVKM. Unmatched junction bases numbered 14, after V lost 8 bases and J lost 5 bases. CDR3 in DNA: TGTGCCAGCTATGGGGGGAAGACAGGGTTTTATGGCTACACCTTC. It encodes CASYGGKTGFYGYTF.

The chain combines TRBV6-1 with TRBJ1-3, with D possibly TRBD1 on 6 matching bases. Germline-derived CDR1 and CDR2 are MNHNS and SASEGT. V was trimmed by 6 bases and J by 9 bases, leaving 27 bases between them. The CDR3 runs 17 residues. CDR3 sequence: CASRPNVGDTSLSTIYF. The CDR3 DNA reads TGTGCCAGCAGACCGAATGTAGGGGACACCTCCCTAAGCACCATATATTTT.

V and J are TRBV28 and TRBJ2-5, with D perhaps TRBD2 (5 bases). Per the germline V gene, CDR1 is MDHEN and CDR2 is SYDVKM. CDR3 length equals 14 residues. Trimming removed 4 bases from V and 1 base from J, with 10 bases in between. CDR3 nucleotides: TGTGCCAGCAGTTCACGGGAATTCCAAGAGACCCAGTACTTC. Residues: CASSSREFQETQYF.

This clonotype appeared a few times. V and J are TRBV7-3 and TRBJ1-6, with 9 nucleotides matching TRBD1. V lost 1 base and J lost 9; bases outside the gene matches: 1. Germline V gives CDR1 SGHTA, CDR2 FQGTGA. The CDR3 is 14 amino acids. The CDR3 sequence: CASSLNRGLSPLHF. For the CDR3, the DNA is TGTGCCAGCAGCTTAAACAGGGGGCTTTCACCCCTCCACTTT.

The table lists this clonotype with many counts. The V and J genes are TRBV9 and TRBJ2-2; 8 nucleotides align to TRBD1. The CDR3 is made up of 17 amino acids. Germline V gene sequence: CDR1 SGDLS, CDR2 YYNGEE. V was pared by 4 bases and J by 2 bases, with 10 bases of the junction left unmatched. CDR3 DNA sequence: TGTGCCAGCAGCACTACCGGGACAGGAGTCAACACCGGGGAGCTGTTTTTT. Its translation is CASSTTGTGVNTGELFF.

This clonotype was seen a few times. The gene calls are TRBV20-1 and TRBJ2-5; 8 nucleotides line up with TRBD2. The CDR3 covers 14 residues. Germline values: CDR1 DFQATT, CDR2 SNEGSKA (reference sequence). V shed 6 bases, J shed 5 bases, and the junction held 11 bases outside the gene matches. The CDR3 nucleotides are TGCAGTGCCCCGAGGAGCAGCGGGAGTGAGACCCAGTACTTC. Its translation: CSAPRSSGSETQYF.

This clonotype was seen only a few times. The CDR3 reads CASSSPREGVGPTDTQYF. The CDR3 coding sequence is TGTGCCAGCAGCTCCCCTAGAGAGGGGGTGGGGCCCACAGATACGCAGTATTTT. The rearrangement joins TRBV5-4 to TRBJ2-3; TRBD1 might be the D (6 bases). Per the germline V gene, CDR1 is SGHNT and CDR2 is YYREEE (reference sequence). The germline V and J ends were trimmed by 3 bases and 2 bases, with 22 bases remaining between them. The CDR3 extends over 18 amino acids.

This clonotype was observed once. This chain links TRBV6-5 with TRBJ2-3; TRBD1 might be the D (6 bases). Trimming removed 5 bases at V and 0 bases at J, with 15 bases between. The CDR3 has 16 residues. The germline CDR1 and CDR2 sequences are MNHEY and SVGAGI. In DNA, the CDR3 is TGTGCCAGCAGTAGCCCGAGGACAGCTAGCACAGATACGCAGTATTTT. It encodes CASSSPRTASTDTQYF.

This clonotype was seen more than once but under ten times. This rearrangement joins TRBV2 to TRBJ2-7; possible D gene TRBD1, 6 bases. Germline assignment: CDR1 SNHLY and CDR2 FYNNEI. This CDR3 comprises 15 residues. The V end was cut by 2 bases, the J end by 0 bases, with 11 bases between. The CDR3 DNA is TGTGCCAGCAGTGAATCAGGGGATAGCTCCTACGAGCAGTACTTC. It specifies CASSESGDSSYEQYF.